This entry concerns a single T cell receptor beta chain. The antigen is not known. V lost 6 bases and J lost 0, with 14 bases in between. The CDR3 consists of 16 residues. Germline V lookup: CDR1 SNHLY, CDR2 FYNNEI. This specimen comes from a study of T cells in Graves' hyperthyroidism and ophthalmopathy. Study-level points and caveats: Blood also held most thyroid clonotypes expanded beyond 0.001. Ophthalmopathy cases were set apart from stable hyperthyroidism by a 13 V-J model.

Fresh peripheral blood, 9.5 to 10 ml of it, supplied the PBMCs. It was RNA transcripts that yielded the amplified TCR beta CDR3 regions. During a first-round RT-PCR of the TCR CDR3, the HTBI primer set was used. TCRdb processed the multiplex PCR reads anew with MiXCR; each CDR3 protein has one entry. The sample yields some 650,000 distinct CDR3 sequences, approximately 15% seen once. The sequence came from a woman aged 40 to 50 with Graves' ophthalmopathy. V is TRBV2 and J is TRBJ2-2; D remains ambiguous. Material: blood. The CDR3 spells CASSLEAGPNTGELFF. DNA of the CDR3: TGTGCCAGCAGCTTAGAAGCAGGACCGAACACCGGGGAGCTGTTTTTT.